The 2 T cell receptor beta chains given below trace back to one sample, sequenced in a study of blood T cell repertoires in COVID-19. Generated by immunoSEQ multiplex PCR, the TCRdb table keeps only in-frame clones and is missing some. Of over 200,000 clones detected, 90% appear once; the ten largest clones hold 2% to 3%. Material for sequencing was peripheral blood. Receptors originate from a man younger than 40 with COVID-19, enrolled during active disease.

The chain combines TRBV5-1 with TRBJ2-1, with D perhaps TRBD1 (5 bases). Germline CDR1 SGHRS, CDR2 YFSETQ. V was clipped by 4 bases and J by 0 bases, with 11 bases between them. The length of the CDR3 is 15 residues. The CDR3 loop is CASSPVGPSYNEQFF. The CDR3 DNA is TGCGCCAGCAGCCCAGTGGGGCCCTCCTACAATGAGCAGTTCTTC. The whole variable domain, remainder taken from reference TRBV5-1 and TRBJ2-1, is KAGVTQTPRYLIKTRGQQVTLSCSPISGHRSVSWYQQTPGQGLQFLFEYFSETQRNKGNFPGRFSGRQFSNSRSEMNVSTLELGDSALYLCASSPVGPSYNEQFFGPGTRLTVL.

The genes are TRBV30 and TRBJ1-2; TRBD1 aligns across 8 bases. The CDR3 is 12 residues long. Per germline, CDR1 GTSNPN and CDR2 SVGIG (reference sequence). The V gene end was trimmed by 6 bases and the J gene end by 7 bases; junction bases not matched to a gene: 7. CDR3 protein: CACSGGAGGYTF. CDR3 DNA sequence: TGTGCCTGTTCAGGGGGCGCTGGTGGCTACACCTTC. Supplemented by reference TRBV30 and TRBJ1-2, the full variable domain reads SQTIHQWPATLVQPVGSPLSLECTVEGTSNPNLYWYRQAAGRGLQLLFYSVGIGQISSEVPQNLSASRPQDRQFILSSKKLLLSDSGFYLCACSGGAGGYTFGSGTRLTVV.